This T cell receptor beta chain was retrieved from a study of cytomegalovirus exposure and HLA in healthy donors. Broader study findings: Later on, an analysis found that several of the most significant clusters appeared to be linked to common viral pathogens, which included parvovirus B19.

V lost 3 bases to trimming and J lost 4 bases; unmatched junction nucleotides: 7. Germline assignment: CDR1 SGHRS and CDR2 YFSETQ. CDR3 length: 14 amino acids. It was with 60 Vbeta and 13 Jbeta primers that the PCR ran. Source study methods: Later reanalysis found approximately 76 million unique TCR beta chains, some 10 million of them shared. This table comes from immunoSEQ multiplex PCR, and its TCRdb copy is limited to in-frame clones, with some not included. V and J calls and clone size follow that table, whereas D and trimming were derived from the DNA. The sample shows roughly 170,000 clones, less than 90% of them seen only once. Concerning this clone: Antigen unknown.

The sample comprised PBMCs. The receptor's source is a man younger than 45 in good health and CMV-seronegative. This chain links TRBV5-1 with TRBJ2-7, with TRBD1 matching 7 bases. The CDR3 reads CASSSTGAKYEQYF. The CDR3 bases are TGCGCCAGCAGCTCAACAGGGGCTAAATACGAGCAGTACTTC. The full variable domain, with the rest looked up from reference TRBV5-1 and TRBJ2-7, is KAGVTQTPRYLIKTRGQQVTLSCSPISGHRSVSWYQQTPGQGLQFLFEYFSETQRNKGNFPGRFSGRQFSNSRSEMNVSTLELGDSALYLCASSSTGAKYEQYFGPGTRLTVT.